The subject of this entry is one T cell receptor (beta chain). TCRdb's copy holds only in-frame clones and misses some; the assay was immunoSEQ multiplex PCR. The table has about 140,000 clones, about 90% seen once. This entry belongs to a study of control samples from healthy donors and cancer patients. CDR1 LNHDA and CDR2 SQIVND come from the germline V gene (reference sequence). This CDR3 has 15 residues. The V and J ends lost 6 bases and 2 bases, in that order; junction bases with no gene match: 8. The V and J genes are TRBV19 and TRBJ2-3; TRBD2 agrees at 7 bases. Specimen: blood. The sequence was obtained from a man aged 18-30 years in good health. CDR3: CASSPGGGHTDTQYF. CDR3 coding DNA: TGTGCCAGTAGCCCTGGGGGAGGGCACACAGATACGCAGTATTTT.